A single count supports the clone carrying this T cell receptor beta chain. This record comes from a study of blood T cell repertoires in COVID-19. Study information: Researchers got acute and convalescent COVID-19 samples from the United States, Italy and Spain. From T cells, B-cell-depleted T cells, or PBMCs came the material, which was cDNA or gDNA.

This CDR3 spans 15 amino acids. V lost 3 bases and J lost 4, with 15 bases in between. Germline V CDR1 and CDR2: LNHDA, SQIVND (reference sequence). Authors' analysis steps: Nucleated cell counts were estimated from reference gene primer amplification. Sequencing used immunoSEQ multiplex PCR; TCRdb keeps in-frame clones, though not all of them. The V and J calls and clone size come from that table; D and trimming were worked out from the DNA. The sample lists approximately 19,000 clones, roughly 81% occurring once. This clonotype was obtained from a man aged 55 to 70 with acute or convalescent COVID-19. This chain joins TRBV19 and TRBJ1-1, with D perhaps matching TRBD1 (5 bases). Material: peripheral blood. For the CDR3, the DNA is TGTGCCAGTAGTATTCGAAGTCAGGGAAGCACTGAAGCTTTCTTT. This sequence encodes CASSIRSQGSTEAFF.